This T cell receptor (beta chain) came from a study of blood T cell repertoires in COVID-19. Study information: In each case, the material was cDNA or gDNA derived from T cells, B-cell-depleted T cells, or PBMCs.

With V trimmed by 0 bases and J by 4 bases, 3 bases remained unmatched. The V gene's germline CDR1 is SGHRS and CDR2 YFSETQ. This CDR3 spans 14 amino acids. Method: immunoSEQ multiplex PCR; TCRdb's copy keeps in-frame clones and lacks some. The sample shows 160,000 or so clones, about 87% of them seen only once. Sequences were obtained from peripheral blood. This chain connects TRBV5-1 to TRBJ2-5; 7 bases match TRBD1. The sequence derives from a woman aged 45-59 years with acute or convalescent COVID-19. CDR3 sequence: CASSLARQGETQYF. The DNA of the CDR3 is TGCGCCAGCAGCTTGGCCAGACAGGGAGAGACCCAGTACTTC.